This TCR beta chain comes out of a study of CD8+CD57+ T cells in acquired aplastic anemia. Study-level points and caveats: Researchers report that about 28 CD8+ CDR3 sequences appeared in both patients and controls.

Researchers used genomic DNA as the template to profile TCR beta VDJ and CDR3. One entry per CDR3 protein results from TCRdb running MiXCR on the reads. The table has 150,000 to 200,000 distinct CDR3 sequences, roughly 45% seen once. Trimming removed 3 bases from V and 4 bases from J, with 21 bases in between. The CDR3 spans 17 residues. Looked up from germline, CDR1 is SGHTA and CDR2 is FQGTGA. With respect to this clonotype: Its antigen is not known.

Sequencing was performed on sorted CD4+, CD8+, or CD8+CD57+ T cells (not recorded which) from PBMCs. The source is a human donor in good health. V and J are TRBV7-3 and TRBJ1-2, with D possibly matching TRBD1 (5 bases). The CDR3 coding sequence is TGTGCCAGCAGCTTGACAGCCCGAACCCAAGATCTCTATGGCTACACCTTC. It yields the protein CASSLTARTQDLYGYTF.